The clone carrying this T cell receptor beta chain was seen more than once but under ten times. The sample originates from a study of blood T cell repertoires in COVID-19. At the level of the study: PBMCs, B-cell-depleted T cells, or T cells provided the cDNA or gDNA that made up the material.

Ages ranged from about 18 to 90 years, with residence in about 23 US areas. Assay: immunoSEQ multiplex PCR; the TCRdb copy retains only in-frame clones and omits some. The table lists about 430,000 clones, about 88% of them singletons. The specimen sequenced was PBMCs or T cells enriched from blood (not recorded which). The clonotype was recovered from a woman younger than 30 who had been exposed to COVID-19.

The CDR3 sequence is CASSTPGAGSHNEQFF. The CDR3, as DNA: TGTGCCAGCAGTACTCCTGGGGCGGGGAGCCACAATGAGCAGTTCTTC. This chain joins TRBV28 and TRBJ2-1; TRBD2 might be the D (6 bases). The V end lost 5 bases, the J end lost 5 bases, and 19 bases lay between the germline ends. In germline, CDR1 is MDHEN, CDR2 SYDVKM. CDR3 size: 16 residues.